A selection of T cell receptor beta chains follows, all from one sample in a study of beta chain features in type 1 diabetes. Assay used: immunoSEQ multiplex PCR; TCRdb lists only in-frame clones, some missing. The data hold hundreds of thousands of clones, with roughly 11% observed a single time. The sample was naive CD4+ T cells from blood. The receptors shown here come from a woman aged 18 to 35 in good health. CDR3s include the opening cysteine and the closing phenylalanine or tryptophan. D genes are given only for firm matches. A row's size may be missing; if present it is once, few, many or a size class.

>NA|TRBV29-1|TRBJ1-1|few
TGCAGCGTTGAATACCTGATGAACACTGAAGCTTTCTTT
CSVEYLMNTEAFF
>NA|TRBV5-4|TRBJ2-7|NA
TGTGCCAGCAGCCTCCCGGGACTCGAGGTCTACGAGCAGTACTTC
CASSLPGLEVYEQYF
>TRBD1|TRBV7-6|TRBJ1-4|few
TGTGCCAGCAGCACGACAGGGAATGAAAAACTGTTTTTT
CASSTTGNEKLFF
>NA|TRBV4-2|TRBJ1-4|few
TGTGCCAGCAGCCAAAGACTCGGGGAAAAACTGTTTTTT
CASSQRLGEKLFF
>NA|TRBV30|TRBJ1-2|NA
TGTGCCTGGAGTTTGACCCAGCGCCAGGGCTACACCTTC
CAWSLTQRQGYTF
>NA|TRBV14|TRBJ1-2|few
TGTGCCAGCAGCCGCCACGTAGGGGATGCCTATGGCTACACCTTC
CASSRHVGDAYGYTF
>NA|TRBV29-1|TRBJ1-2|NA
TGCAGCGTTGCGACAGCTCGAAAGGGCTACACCTTC
CSVATARKGYTF
>NA|TRBV4-2|TRBJ1-5|NA
TGTGCCAGCAGCCAAGACGGAGGGGAGGGTCAGCCCCAGCATTTT
CASSQDGGEGQPQHF
>NA|TRBV4-3|TRBJ2-1|few
TGCGCCAGCAGCCAAGATGGGCAGGGACAAGGATACTACAATGAGCAGTTCTTC
CASSQDGQGQGYYNEQFF
>NA|TRBV20-1|TRBJ1-1|NA
TGCAGTGCTAGCGGCGTTGAAGCTTTCTTT
CSASGVEAFF
>NA|TRBV4-3|TRBJ2-3|NA
TGCGCCAGCAGCGAAGACTGGCCCGTCGGCACAGATACGCAGTATTTT
CASSEDWPVGTDTQYF
>NA|TRBV7-2|TRBJ2-7|few
TGTGCCAGCAGCTCAGACACAATCTACGAGCAGTACTTC
CASSSDTIYEQYF
>NA|TRBV29-1|TRBJ1-2|few
TGCAGCGCTACCGGGACTCTTTATGGCTACACCTTC
CSATGTLYGYTF
>TRBD1|TRBV29-1|TRBJ1-3|NA
TGCAGCGTTGGGTCGACAGGGATGTCCTCTGGAAACACCATATATTTT
CSVGSTGMSSGNTIYF
>NA|TRBV18|TRBJ2-5|few
TGTGCCAGCTCACCACCTACTAGTTGGCAAGAGACCCAGTACTTC
CASSPPTSWQETQYF
>TRBD1|TRBV19|TRBJ2-1|NA
TGTGCCACCGGGACAGGGGGATCGAATGAGCAGTTCTTC
CATGTGGSNEQFF
>TRBD1|TRBV18|TRBJ2-3|few
TGTGCCAGCCCCAGGACAGGGGGCGCGTCGTTTACAGATACGCAGTATTTT
CASPRTGGASFTDTQYF
>TRBD1|TRBV5-4|TRBJ2-5|few
TGTGCCAGCAGCACCGGGACAGGTCGCGCGGGGGAGACCCAGTACTTC
CASSTGTGRAGETQYF